The source of this T cell receptor beta chain is a study of blood T cell repertoires in COVID-19 (dated by TCRdb to 2020 to 2022). Background for the entire study: The collaborator samples originated in the United States, Italy and Spain and spanned the acute and convalescent phases of COVID-19. The prospective study material was composed of cDNA or gDNA derived from T cells, B-cell-depleted T cells, or PBMCs. Subjects who had been exposed to COVID-19, were actively infected with it, or had recovered from it provided the deeply sampled blood TCRbeta repertoires that made up the dataset. A freely available public database, intended as a resource for researchers studying the immune response to SARS-CoV-2, is where the repertoires were released. Samples were obtained from the ongoing ImmuneRACE study (first 160 participants) and from 1,254 subjects provided by 6 global collaborators. Sample metadata almost always included a de-identified subject ID, COVID-19 status, age in years and sex. Where available, HLA class I and class II types were obtained from metadata supplied by the sample provider rather than from assay-based typing. Summary of the overall study and its limitations: Clinical and demographic metadata were provided uncurated, with the amount varying by source and participant.

Whole blood was collected in K2EDTA tubes by collaborating institutions according to the institutions' own protocols. For TCRbeta analysis, collaborators shipped samples as frozen whole blood, isolated PBMCs, or DNA extracted from either of those sample types. As concerns this clone: The antigen this receptor binds is unknown. Base qualities are not recorded, but no much larger clone differs from it by a single base.

From the germline V gene, CDR1 is MDHEN and CDR2 is SYDVKM. Trimming costs V 8 bases and J 6 bases, and their ends lie 16 bases apart. Inclusive of the bounding cysteine and phenylalanine, the CDR3 is 13 residues long. CDR3 DNA only is kept here, 39 bases in frame from base 1. TCRbeta CDR3 regions were amplified from genomic DNA using the immunoSEQ Assay, a bias-controlled multiplex PCR. The published analysis was carried out like this. The number of nucleated cells in each sample was estimated by amplification of reference gene primers within the assay. Sequence reads were collapsed and filtered to measure the absolute abundance of every unique TCRbeta CDR3 rearrangement. Productive Simpson clonality was computed per sample as the square root of Simpson's diversity index over productive rearrangements. TCRdb's version of the immuneACCESS table is confined to in-frame rearrangements and falls short of the full clone set. An unresolved V gene accounts for under half of the shortfall where checked; the remainder is of unknown origin. Clonal size and the V and J genes are those of that table, whereas D and trimming came from the DNA. The sample contains roughly 92,000 clones, around 87% of them found a single time. The top ten hold approximately 4.3% of the sample.

Sequenced: peripheral blood. The receptor was derived from a woman older than 75 with active or convalescent COVID-19. The rearranged chain carries TRBV28 and TRBJ1-2, with the D gene not clear enough to name. The nucleotides are TGTGCCAGCGGGCGGGGAAGGCCGGATGGCTACACCTTC. This codes for CASGRGRPDGYTF.